Sequencing of this TCR beta chain was carried out in a study of a mutant IDH1 vaccine in newly diagnosed glioma. Study-level information: Following radiotherapy alone, or alongside temozolomide cycles, vaccination was started after an interval of 4-6 weeks. Previous treatment comprised radiotherapy, temozolomide, or both, mostly both.

Generated by immunoSEQ multiplex PCR, the TCRdb table keeps only in-frame clones and is missing some. The sample carries 35,000 to 50,000 clones, 84% recorded once. The junction had 4 bases not matched to a gene; V was cut back by 7 bases and J by 0 bases. Germline CDR1 LNHDA, CDR2 SQIVND (reference sequence). This CDR3 contains 15 residues. Concerning this clone: Antigen specificity is unknown.

The time point is: week 11, during vaccination. One vaccine dose held 300 ug of mutant IDH1 20-mer peptide and came with topical imiquimod. New WHO grade 3 or 4 IDH1-mutant, ATRX-lost astrocytomas were present in all donors. J is TRBJ2-1 and V is TRBV19, with TRBD2 matching 9 bases. The source was PBMCs, collected from a glioma patient whose treatment included an IDH1 peptide vaccine. The TCR comes from a man aged 40-55 years with glioma. The CDR3 loop reads CASTDSGSSYNEQFF. The CDR3, as DNA: TGTGCCAGTACCGATAGCGGGAGCTCCTACAATGAGCAGTTCTTC.